This T cell receptor (beta chain) was recorded in a study of beta chain features in type 1 diabetes. Study background: Examined across all samples were about 110 million sorted cells.

There are 14 residues in the CDR3. The ends were cut back, 6 bases at V and 0 bases at J, with 12 bases in the middle. Per germline, CDR1 SGHVS and CDR2 FNYEAQ. Of note for this clone: Its matching antigen is unknown.

The entirety of the isolated RNA underwent reverse transcription, so expressed TCRB transcripts were sequenced. The read count averaged roughly 3.5 million across naive, central memory and regulatory T cell samples. The method was immunoSEQ multiplex PCR; TCRdb's version includes in-frame clones alone and lacks a portion of them. Of about 320,000 clones listed, around 15% are singletons. Study outcomes and limitations: The study found fewer insertions and more deletions at VDJ junctions in type 1 diabetes patients. Researchers report that Type 1 diabetes patients had moderately but significantly shorter TCRB CDR3s across all four CD4+ subsets.

This rearrangement joins TRBV7-6 to TRBJ2-7, with D possibly being TRBD2 (6 bases). The sample was central memory CD4+ T cells from blood. The TCR sequence derives from a man in his thirties or forties in good health. The CDR3 DNA reads as TGTGCCAGCAGGGAGGGGTCGCCCTCCTACGAGCAGTACTTC. Amino acids: CASREGSPSYEQYF.